Detailed here is one T cell receptor beta chain. This CDR3 has 13 residues. With 2 bases removed from V and 4 bases from J, the gap between germline ends came to 8 bases. The sample originates from a study of blood T cell repertoires in COVID-19. The overall study: Some COVID-19 samples were acute and others convalescent; all came from the United States, Italy and Spain. From T cells, B-cell-depleted T cells, or PBMCs came the material, which was cDNA or gDNA.

In the original workflow: The authors estimated nucleated cell counts from reference gene primer amplification. Assay: immunoSEQ multiplex PCR; the TCRdb copy retains only in-frame clones and omits some. V, J and clone size are those of that table, while D and trimming were read from the DNA. The sample has tens of thousands of clones; just over 85% are singletons. Source material: peripheral blood. This receptor was taken from a woman older than 75 in a cohort sampled during active or convalescent COVID-19. The V call is TRBV12-3 or TRBV12-4, the J call TRBJ1-2, with a possible D match to TRBD1 (6 bases). The DNA of the CDR3 is TGTGCCAGCAGTTTACAGGGGTTCTATGGCTACACCTTC. Its protein product is CASSLQGFYGYTF.